Here is one T cell receptor (beta chain) with its context. This clonotype was observed a few times. Its antigen remains undetermined. Base qualities are not provided; no much larger clone lies one nucleotide away. The protocol used for the library was RT-PCR. The reads were generated on a NextSeq 550. TCRdb took the public reads, trimmed them with fastp at Q25, ran MiXCR for clone calling and kept in-frame beta chains. Entries are consolidated by CDR3 protein sequence, retaining the most common genes and DNA. Present in this sample are roughly 960,000 distinct CDR3 sequences, around 17% of which were seen just once. Of the sample, under 6.5% falls within the top ten clones. The entry originates in a study of patients and donors after allogeneic stem cell transplantation (dated by TCRdb to about 2020). V is pruned by 0 bases and J by 3 bases, leaving 4 bases of the junction without a gene match. The germline V gene (reference sequence) sets CDR1 to LNHNV and CDR2 to YYDKDF. The CDR3 runs 15 residues from the cysteine to the phenylalanine. The entry retains the CDR3 DNA only, 45 bases that are in frame from base 1.

The receptor was isolated from a human donor who was either an allogeneic HSCT recipient or a stem cell or donor lymphocyte infusion donor (not recorded which). It is not recorded whose cells these are; they may come from a transplant donor. The material sequenced was blood, either unsorted or a sorted T cell fraction (not recorded which). The chain joins TRBV15 to TRBJ2-7; the central 8 bases match TRBD1. The nucleotide sequence is TGTGCCACCAGCAGAGATCGAGGACAGGGCTACGAGCAGTACTTC. It translates to CATSRDRGQGYEQYF.